The 5 T cell receptor beta chains below come from one sample, sequenced in a study of blood T cell repertoires in COVID-19. This table comes from immunoSEQ multiplex PCR, and its TCRdb copy is limited to in-frame clones, with some not included. The sample carries 150,000 to 200,000 clones, more than 75% recorded once. Sample: PBMCs or T cells enriched from blood (not recorded which). These receptors were taken from a woman aged 45-60 years with acute COVID-19.

This clone was detected only once. The chain couples TRBV11-2 to TRBJ2-7; TRBD2 might be the D (5 bases). Germline-derived CDR1 and CDR2 are SGHAT and FQNNGV. CDR3 length: 17 residues. V was clipped by 3 bases and J by 2 bases, with 20 bases between them. CDR3 in DNA: TGTGCCAGCAGCTTGACTATAGGGCGGTCAGGCGCCTACGAGCAGTACGTC. Its translation: CASSLTIGRSGAYEQYV.

V is TRBV4-2 and J is TRBJ1-6, with 7 bases matching TRBD1. Trimming cost V 4 bases and J 3 bases; bases outside gene matches: 6. The CDR3 contains 16 residues. Germline V lookup: CDR1 LGHNA, CDR2 YNFKEQ. As DNA, the CDR3 is TGTGCCAGCAGCCCACCCGGGACAGACTATAATTCACCCCTCCACTTT. This translates into CASSPPGTDYNSPLHF.

The chain carries TRBV14 and TRBJ2-5; D is perhaps TRBD1 (6 bases). This CDR3 has 15 residues. Trimming stripped 2 bases from V and 2 bases from J, with 12 bases between. Germline assignment: CDR1 SGHDN and CDR2 FVKESK. CDR3 nucleotides: TGTGCCAGCAGCCAACCTACAGGGACACAAGAGACCCAGTACTTC. This codes for CASSQPTGTQETQYF.

This chain joins TRBV27 and TRBJ2-1; no clear D gene. V was shortened by 6 bases and J by 4 bases, with 4 bases between the two germline ends. The CDR3 consists of 11 residues. In germline, CDR1 is MNHEY, CDR2 SMNVEV (reference sequence). CDR3 amino acids: CASRQYNEQFF. CDR3 in DNA: TGTGCCAGCAGACAATACAATGAGCAGTTCTTC.

This clone showed up just a few times. The V gene is TRBV11-2, the J gene TRBJ1-4; TRBD1 matches 8 bases. Germline V gene data show CDR1 as SGHAT and CDR2 as FQNNGV. The CDR3 runs to 15 residues. V shed 5 bases, J shed 7 bases, and the junction held 9 bases outside the gene matches. CDR3 DNA: TGTGCCAGCAGCCGAACAGGGGGGGTGGGTGAAAAACTGTTTTTT. It codes for CASSRTGGVGEKLFF. The variable domain in full, completed from reference TRBV11-2 and TRBJ1-4, reads EAGVAQSPRYKIIEKRQSVAFWCNPISGHATLYWYQQILGQGPKLLIQFQNNGVVDDSQLPKDRFSAERLKGVDSTLKIQPAKLEDSAVYLCASSRTGGVGEKLFFGSGTQLSVL.